The 24 T cell receptor beta chains reported below all come from one sample, sequenced in a study of T cells in Graves' hyperthyroidism and ophthalmopathy. RNA transcripts yielded amplified TCR beta CDR3 regions. RT-PCR in the first round (using the HTBI primer set) targeted the TCR CDR3. TCRdb redid the calling of the multiplex PCR reads with MiXCR, one entry per CDR3 protein. The table lists nearly 250,000 distinct CDR3 sequences, about 24% of them singletons. Source material: blood. All receptors derive from a middle-aged woman with Graves' ophthalmopathy.

This clonotype was picked up many times. The chain joins TRBV11-3 to TRBJ2-2; 8 bases map to TRBD1. Germline CDR1 SGHNT, CDR2 YENEEA. The CDR3 covers 15 residues. Unmatched junction bases numbered 6, after V lost 4 bases and J lost 5 bases. In DNA, the CDR3 is TGTGCCAGCAGCTCCAGGGGGCGAACGACCGGGGAGCTGTTTTTT. It codes for CASSSRGRTTGELFF.

This clonotype was seen at least ten times. The V and J genes are TRBV20-1 and TRBJ2-7; D gene uncertain. The CDR3 consists of 13 residues. Germline lookup yields CDR1 DFQATT and CDR2 SNEGSKA (reference sequence). V was trimmed by 1 base and J by 3 bases, leaving 10 bases between them. CDR3 loop: CSARVGQNYEQYF. In nucleotides, the CDR3 is TGCAGTGCTAGAGTAGGCCAGAACTACGAGCAGTACTTC.

V gene TRBV6-5 combines with J gene TRBJ1-2, with TRBD1 matching 7 bases. V was pared by 3 bases and J by 3 bases, with 7 bases of the junction left unmatched. Germline CDR1 is MNHEY and CDR2 is SVGAGI. The CDR3 runs to 15 residues. The CDR3 DNA is TGTGCCAGCAGTTATCCAACGGGGACAGACTATGGCTACACCTTC. Its translation is CASSYPTGTDYGYTF.

The chain uses TRBV6-5 and TRBJ1-1; TRBD1 is a possible D gene (5 bases). The V end lost 4 bases, the J end lost 3 bases, and 21 bases lay between the germline ends. CDR3 length: 17 amino acids. CDR1 MNHEY and CDR2 SVGAGI come from the germline V gene. The CDR3 coding sequence is TGTGCCAGCAGTTCCCCCGGGACCCAATCGCGGCACACTGAAGCTTTCTTT. Amino acids: CASSSPGTQSRHTEAFF.

The chain links TRBV10-3 to TRBJ2-7; perhaps TRBD2 as D (6 bases). Deletions cut 0 bases from V and 4 bases from J, with 16 bases between. Germline CDR1 reads ENHRY; CDR2 reads SYGVKD. This CDR3 region has 16 residues. The CDR3 loop is CAISESDGGFRYEQYF. The CDR3 DNA is TGTGCCATCAGTGAGTCGGACGGGGGATTTAGGTACGAGCAGTACTTC.

This chain uses TRBV28 with TRBJ2-7; no definite D call. V lost 6 bases and J 5 bases, leaving 8 bases between the germline ends. Germline V gene data show CDR1 as MDHEN and CDR2 as SYDVKM. The CDR3 runs 11 residues. CDR3 DNA: TGTGCCAGCAGGGGTTTAAACGAGCAGTACTTC. Protein sequence: CASRGLNEQYF.

This clonotype was seen repeatedly, ten times or more. The rearrangement uses TRBV19 and TRBJ1-5; maybe TRBD1 (5 bases). Trimming took 4 bases from V and 0 from J, leaving 10 bases between them. Looked up from germline, CDR1 is LNHDA and CDR2 is SQIVND (reference sequence). This CDR3 comprises 15 residues. CDR3 in amino acids: CASSTLQVSNQPQHF. DNA of the CDR3: TGTGCCAGTAGTACCCTACAGGTTAGCAATCAGCCCCAGCATTTT.

This clonotype occurred many times. The genes are TRBV9 and TRBJ1-5; D remains ambiguous. CDR3 length equals 17 residues. The germline V gene encodes CDR1 SGDLS and CDR2 YYNGEE. V gave up 4 bases and J gave up 0 bases, with 17 bases separating them. As DNA, the CDR3 is TGTGCCAGCAGCCTCACAGACGGGTCATATAGCAATCAGCCCCAGCATTTT. Protein product: CASSLTDGSYSNQPQHF.

This clonotype was detected many times. The chain carries TRBV28 and TRBJ1-1, with a weak D call TRBD1 (5 bases). This CDR3 spans 18 amino acids. From germline, CDR1 is MDHEN and CDR2 SYDVKM. The ends were cut back, 2 bases at V and 3 bases at J, with 22 bases in the middle. Here the CDR3 DNA reads TGTGCCAGCAGTTTAGGAGGGCAGGGTATAAACCCCCACACTGAAGCTTTCTTT. Its protein is CASSLGGQGINPHTEAFF.

This chain joins TRBV30 and TRBJ1-1; 8 bases are shared with TRBD1. In germline, CDR1 is GTSNPN, CDR2 SVGIG (reference sequence). This CDR3 is built from 13 residues. J was trimmed by 11 bases and V by 2 bases; bases with no gene match: 10. CDR3 region: CAWSKSGGAWAFF. CDR3 DNA: TGTGCCTGGAGTAAATCAGGGGGCGCGTGGGCTTTCTTT.

V gene TRBV10-2 combines with J gene TRBJ1-6; no definite D call. The CDR3 consists of 13 residues. Trimming cost V 4 bases and J 8 bases, with 9 bases left between them. Germline V lookup: CDR1 WSHSY, CDR2 SAAADI. The CDR3 is CASSGNADSPLHF. The CDR3 DNA reads TGCGCCAGCAGTGGCAACGCCGATTCACCCCTCCACTTT.

This clonotype came up once. The chain combines TRBV15 with TRBJ1-2; 11 bases agree with TRBD1. The CDR3 is 14 residues long. With 5 bases clipped from V and 2 bases from J, the junction kept 1 base outside the gene matches. The germline gives CDR1 LNHNV, CDR2 YYDKDF (reference sequence). The CDR3 protein is CATSGDRGNYGYTF. In nucleotides, the CDR3 is TGTGCCACCAGCGGGGACAGGGGGAACTATGGCTACACCTTC.

At least ten counts were recorded for this clonotype. The chain joins TRBV20-1 to TRBJ1-6; D is undetermined. Germline-derived CDR1 and CDR2 are DFQATT and SNEGSKA (reference sequence). The ends were cut back, 6 bases at V and 5 bases at J, with 8 bases in the middle. This CDR3 has 12 amino acids. The CDR3 DNA reads as TGCAGTGCCCCCGGGGATAATTCACCCCTCCACTTT. It specifies CSAPGDNSPLHF.

In its sample, this clonotype was seen many times. A much larger clone differs from this one at a single base, so this may be a read error. The genes are TRBV27 and TRBJ2-7, with D possibly TRBD2 on 5 matching bases. CDR3 length: 12 amino acids. The germline V gene encodes CDR1 MNHEY and CDR2 SMNVEV (reference sequence). This CDR3 reads CACSLGPGEQYF. The DNA for the CDR3 is TGTGCCTGCAGTCTCGGTCCGGGGGAGCAGTACTTC.

This clonotype occurred many times. The chain employs TRBV7-2 and TRBJ2-5; no clear D gene. CDR1 is SGHTA, CDR2 FQGNSA, per germline. CDR3 length: 12 amino acids. The V end lost 5 bases, the J end lost 5 bases, and 9 bases lay between the germline ends. The CDR3, as DNA: TGTGCCAGCAGCCCCCGTCGTGAGACCCAGTACTTC. It encodes CASSPRRETQYF.

This clonotype was observed many times. The gene calls are TRBV27 and TRBJ2-5; TRBD1 might be the D (6 bases). Germline CDR1 MNHEY, CDR2 SMNVEV (reference sequence). The CDR3 totals 14 residues. The V gene lost 6 bases and the J gene lost 5 bases, with 16 bases spanning the gap. This chain's CDR3 is CASSPHRDRETQYF. The CDR3 nucleotides are TGTGCCAGCAGCCCTCACAGGGACCGGGAGACCCAGTACTTC.

This chain joins TRBV28 and TRBJ1-2, with D uncertain. The CDR3 consists of 12 residues. Per the germline V gene, CDR1 is MDHEN and CDR2 is SYDVKM. Trimming took 2 bases from V and 3 from J, leaving 4 bases between them. The CDR3 DNA is TGTGCCAGCAGTTTAATACACTATGGCTACACCTTC. As protein: CASSLIHYGYTF.

This clonotype was seen repeatedly, ten times or more. This rearrangement joins TRBV19 to TRBJ1-5; D is unresolved. V was cut by 9 bases and J by 0 bases, with 18 bases left in between. Germline lookup yields CDR1 LNHDA and CDR2 SQIVND (reference sequence). The CDR3 runs to 16 residues. CDR3 coding DNA: TGTGCCAGCACCCCTAAACCGGGATATAGCAATCAGCCCCAGCATTTT. Translation: CASTPKPGYSNQPQHF.

This clonotype was recorded many times. This sequence joins TRBV7-2 and TRBJ2-5, with 11 bases aligning to TRBD2. The CDR3 sequence is 15 residues long. Looked up from germline, CDR1 is SGHTA and CDR2 is FQGNSA. Germline trimming cut 3 bases from V and 5 bases from J; bases unmatched to any gene: 5. The CDR3 nucleotides read TGTGCCAGCAGCTTCGATAGCGGGAGGGGGGAGACCCAGTACTTC. Encoded protein: CASSFDSGRGETQYF.

This clonotype was counted at least ten times. The chain is built from TRBV28 and TRBJ1-1; D may be TRBD1 (5 bases). Trimming removed 5 bases at V and 4 bases at J, with 14 bases between. The CDR3 is 14 amino acids. Germline CDR1 and CDR2: MDHEN and SYDVKM. The CDR3 sequence is CASSITPGGTEAFF. The DNA for the CDR3 is TGTGCCAGCAGTATCACCCCGGGGGGCACTGAAGCTTTCTTT.

Many counts were recorded for this clonotype. The chain employs TRBV9 and TRBJ2-5; D unclear. Germline CDR1 reads SGDLS; CDR2 reads YYNGEE. V was cut by 0 bases and J by 1 base, with 4 bases left in between. This CDR3 is built from 13 residues. CDR3 sequence: CASSVGGQETQYF. The CDR3 DNA sequence: TGTGCCAGCAGCGTAGGAGGCCAAGAGACCCAGTACTTC.

The rearrangement uses TRBV28 and TRBJ1-1, with D possibly matching TRBD1 (6 bases). This CDR3 has 14 amino acids. Germline CDR1 and CDR2: MDHEN and SYDVKM. The germline V and J ends were trimmed by 7 bases and 5 bases, with 17 bases remaining between them. The DNA of the CDR3 is TGTGCCAGCAAAGGGGGTCTGGGGTTAACTGAAGCTTTCTTT. Its protein product is CASKGGLGLTEAFF.

In this sample, this clonotype turned up once. The rearrangement uses TRBV7-9 and TRBJ1-2; 9 nucleotides match TRBD1. The germline V gene encodes CDR1 SEHNR and CDR2 FQNEAQ (reference sequence). V was pared by 1 base and J by 8 bases, with 8 bases of the junction left unmatched. The CDR3 loop spans 15 amino acids. The CDR3 loop is CASSLGGQGPWGYTF. The CDR3 bases are TGTGCCAGCAGCTTAGGAGGACAGGGGCCGTGGGGCTACACCTTC.

At least ten counts were recorded for this clonotype. This chain joins TRBV27 and TRBJ2-6; TRBD2 matches at 7 bases. The CDR3 consists of 15 residues. J lost 2 bases, V lost 2 bases, and 0 bases had no gene match. Germline V gene sequence: CDR1 MNHEY, CDR2 SMNVEV (reference sequence). CDR3 in DNA: TGTGCCAGCAGTTTACGGGGGGCTGGGGCCAACGTCCTGACTTTC. This codes for CASSLRGAGANVLTF.